These 23 T cell receptor beta chains were sequenced from one sample in a study of blood T cells in healthy people across ages. With a J-beta primer mix and a sample-barcoded 5' primer, a second PCR ran about 7 to 12 cycles. TCRdb used MiXCR to reprocess the 5' RACE reads, holding one entry per CDR3 protein. The table lists around 1,900,000 distinct CDR3 sequences, roughly two fifths of them singletons. Sequencing was performed on blood. Receptors were obtained from a human donor in good health.

There are a few counts of this clonotype. The chain combines TRBV7-2 with TRBJ1-2; D gene ambiguous. With 4 bases removed from V and 9 bases from J, the gap between germline ends came to 18 bases. The CDR3 runs 14 residues. Germline assignment: CDR1 SGHTA and CDR2 FQGNSA. This CDR3 reads CASSSSDRTVSYTF. CDR3 nucleotide sequence: TGTGCCAGCAGCTCATCCGATCGGACCGTGAGCTACACCTTC. Full variable domain (missing parts from reference TRBV7-2 and TRBJ1-2): GAGVSQSPSNKVTEKGKDVELRCDPISGHTALYWYRQSLGQGLEFLIYFQGNSAPDKSGLPSDRFSAERTGGSVSTLTIQRTQQEDSAVYLCASSSSDRTVSYTFGSGTRLTVV.

The V gene is TRBV6-1, the J gene TRBJ2-7, with D possibly being TRBD2 (6 bases). Trimming pared 6 bases from V and 2 bases from J, leaving 17 bases between. CDR1 MNHNS and CDR2 SASEGT come from the germline V gene. The length of the CDR3 is 15 residues. The CDR3, as DNA: TGTGCCAGCAGCCCGGGACTTCCAGAAACCTACGAGCAGTACTTC. It yields the protein CASSPGLPETYEQYF.

This chain uses TRBV20-1 with TRBJ2-3, with TRBD2 matching 12 bases. The CDR3 has 14 amino acids. V shed 5 bases and J 4 bases; nucleotides not matched to a gene: 4. CDR1 is DFQATT, CDR2 SNEGSKA, per germline (reference sequence). The CDR3 sequence is CSADRLAGADTQYF. The CDR3 DNA is TGCAGTGCTGATCGACTAGCGGGGGCAGATACGCAGTATTTT.

V usage is TRBV4-3 and J usage is TRBJ1-1; perhaps TRBD1 as D (6 bases). CDR1 and CDR2 (germline): LGHNA, YSLEER. V dropped 2 bases and J dropped 5 bases, with 18 bases sitting between them. This CDR3 has 16 residues. The CDR3 bases are TGCGCCAGCAGCCAAACGGCTGGCGAAGGGGGGACTGAAGCTTTCTTT. This encodes CASSQTAGEGGTEAFF.

In its sample, this clonotype was seen a few times. V usage is TRBV12-3 or TRBV12-4 and J usage is TRBJ2-3; no clear D gene. V lost 5 bases to trimming and J lost 2 bases, with 20 bases between them. The CDR3 spans 17 residues. The CDR3 nucleotides are TGTGCCAGCAGTCCCCTCGAGAACAGTAAAAACACAGATACGCAGTATTTT. Protein: CASSPLENSKNTDTQYF.

The rearrangement joins TRBV30 to TRBJ1-4, with D possibly TRBD1 on 5 matching bases. The CDR3 is 13 amino acids. In germline, CDR1 is GTSNPN, CDR2 SVGIG (reference sequence). V was clipped by 0 bases and J by 8 bases, with 10 bases between them. The chain's CDR3 is CAWSVGRGEKLFF. DNA of the CDR3: TGTGCCTGGAGTGTTGGTAGGGGCGAAAAACTGTTTTTT.

This chain uses TRBV11-2 with TRBJ2-2; D unclear. Germline V gene sequence: CDR1 SGHAT, CDR2 FQNNGV. V was clipped by 8 bases and J by 6 bases, with 4 bases between them. There are 10 residues in the CDR3. CDR3 residues: CASYSGELFF. The CDR3 nucleotides read TGTGCCAGCTATTCCGGGGAGCTGTTTTTT. The full variable domain, completed using reference TRBV11-2 and TRBJ2-2, is EAGVAQSPRYKIIEKRQSVAFWCNPISGHATLYWYQQILGQGPKLLIQFQNNGVVDDSQLPKDRFSAERLKGVDSTLKIQPAKLEDSAVYLCASYSGELFFGEGSRLTVL.

The rearrangement links TRBV20-1 to TRBJ2-7; D assignment may be TRBD1 or TRBD2 (6 bases each). Trimming removed 0 bases from V and 6 bases from J, with 15 bases in between. This CDR3 is built from 14 residues. The germline V gene encodes CDR1 DFQATT and CDR2 SNEGSKA (reference sequence). The CDR3 loop reads CSARDPRGLPEQYF. In nucleotides, the CDR3 is TGCAGTGCTAGAGACCCCAGGGGACTCCCCGAGCAGTACTTC.

This clonotype was seen more than once but under ten times. CDR3 loop: CSARLGGDREETQYF. Written as DNA, the CDR3 is TGCAGTGCTAGACTCGGCGGTGACAGGGAAGAGACCCAGTACTTC. This chain uses TRBV20-1 with TRBJ2-5, with 7 bases fitting TRBD1. The CDR3 contains 15 residues. Losses at the gene ends were 2 bases for V and 3 bases for J; bases not matched to a gene: 9. Germline CDR1 DFQATT, CDR2 SNEGSKA (reference sequence).

V gene TRBV14 combines with J gene TRBJ2-7; D is unclear. The germline gives CDR1 SGHDN, CDR2 FVKESK. Trimming shortened V by 3 bases and J by 5 bases, and 11 bases separated the two germline ends. There are 13 residues in the CDR3. CDR3 residues: CASSQMRRDEQYF. DNA of the CDR3: TGTGCCAGCAGCCAGATGCGAAGGGACGAGCAGTACTTC.

The chain has TRBV6-5 and TRBJ2-7; D tentatively fits TRBD1 or TRBD2 (5 bases each). This CDR3 is built from 18 residues. V shed 6 bases and J shed 2 bases, with 26 bases lying between them. The germline CDR1 and CDR2 sequences are MNHEY and SVGAGI. The CDR3 nucleotides are TGTGCCAGCAGATATAGGAGAGATACCGGGACGCATACCTACGAGCAGTACTTC. It codes for CASRYRRDTGTHTYEQYF.

The genes are TRBV20-1 and TRBJ1-4, with TRBD1 identical over 10 bases. Germline V lookup: CDR1 DFQATT, CDR2 SNEGSKA (reference sequence). The CDR3 runs 16 residues. Trimming removed 1 base from V and 8 bases from J; junction bases left unmatched: 10. CDR3: CSARALNRDRGEKLFF. The CDR3 region has the DNA TGCAGTGCTAGAGCCCTTAACCGGGACAGGGGCGAAAAACTGTTTTTT.

Turning to this clonotype: One end of the junction does not line up with germline, which may come from a read error. The chain is built from TRBV6-6 and TRBJ2-3; 7 bases align to TRBD1. Germline V CDR1 and CDR2: MNHNY, SVGAGI (reference sequence). The CDR3 consists of 13 residues. For the CDR3, the DNA is TGTGCCAGCACGTGGACAGGCACAGATATGCAGTATTTT. This sequence encodes CASTWTGTDMQYF.

The table lists this clonotype with many counts. The chain joins TRBV20-1 to TRBJ1-2; D not resolved. The V gene's germline CDR1 is DFQATT and CDR2 SNEGSKA (reference sequence). V lost 6 bases and J lost 6, with 11 bases in between. The CDR3 length is 11 residues. Here the CDR3 DNA reads TGCAGTGCCGAACGGCAGAATGGCTACACCTTC. Its translation: CSAERQNGYTF.

With respect to this clonotype: A clone one base away is much larger, so this may be a read error. The chain combines TRBV6-5 with TRBJ1-1; D call uncertain. Germline V lookup: CDR1 MNHEY, CDR2 SVGAGI. This CDR3 has 13 amino acids. V lost 6 bases and J lost 1, with 9 bases in between. Here the CDR3 DNA reads TGTGCCAGCAGATCCACAGAGAACACTGAAGCTTTCTTT. As protein: CASRSTENTEAFF.

This clonotype was counted only a few times. The chain has TRBV2 and TRBJ2-3; no clear D gene. The germline CDR1 and CDR2 sequences are SNHLY and FYNNEI. This CDR3 contains 13 residues. Trimming removed 7 bases at V and 3 bases at J, with 11 bases between. Here the CDR3 reads CASTGRMTDTQYF. The CDR3 nucleotides read TGTGCCAGCACCGGACGGATGACAGATACGCAGTATTTT.

In this sample, this clonotype turned up many times. This sequence joins TRBV20-1 and TRBJ2-5; D may be TRBD2 (6 bases). This CDR3 is 14 amino acids long. Germline V gene sequence: CDR1 DFQATT, CDR2 SNEGSKA (reference sequence). The germline V and J ends were trimmed by 1 base and 2 bases, with 11 bases remaining between them. CDR3 nucleotide sequence: TGCAGTGCTAGAGGAGGAGGGGATCAAGAGACCCAGTACTTC. It translates to CSARGGGDQETQYF.

The rearrangement links TRBV20-1 to TRBJ1-2, with a possible D match to TRBD1 (6 bases). Trimming removed 0 bases at V and 4 bases at J, with 15 bases between. The CDR3 spans 15 residues. CDR1 is DFQATT, CDR2 SNEGSKA, per germline (reference sequence). CDR3 residues: CSARDTGMGPYGYTF. The DNA for the CDR3 is TGCAGTGCTAGAGATACAGGGATGGGGCCCTATGGCTACACCTTC.

The genes are TRBV20-1 and TRBJ1-1; D might be TRBD1 (5 bases). Trimming took off 3 bases at V and 8 bases at J, with 13 bases between the two ends. The V gene's germline CDR1 is DFQATT and CDR2 SNEGSKA (reference sequence). This CDR3 comprises 12 residues. The CDR3 loop reads CSASLTAEEAFF. CDR3 coding DNA: TGCAGTGCTAGTTTGACAGCGGAGGAAGCTTTCTTT.

This clonotype has a count of ten or more. The chain links TRBV20-1 to TRBJ2-5, with a possible D match to TRBD1 (6 bases). This CDR3 is built from 12 residues. Germline values: CDR1 DFQATT, CDR2 SNEGSKA (reference sequence). CDR3: CSASGVGETQYF. In DNA form, the CDR3 reads TGCAGCGCTTCAGGGGTCGGCGAGACCCAGTACTTC.

This clonotype has more than one count but fewer than ten. The chain combines TRBV12-3 or TRBV12-4 with TRBJ1-4; D not resolved. Trimming shortened V by 2 bases and J by 8 bases, and 6 bases separated the two germline ends. The CDR3 contains 12 residues. CDR3 region: CASSLMSEKLFF. The CDR3 DNA follows: TGTGCCAGCAGTTTAATGTCCGAAAAACTGTTTTTT.

This clonotype was observed a few times. The chain uses TRBV6-5 and TRBJ2-4; D tentatively fits TRBD1 or TRBD2 (6 bases each). This CDR3 has 14 residues. With 1 base removed from V and 8 bases from J, the gap between germline ends came to 12 bases. Germline V gene data show CDR1 as MNHEY and CDR2 as SVGAGI. The CDR3 DNA reads as TGTGCCAGCAGTTACTTACAGGGCGGGGACATTCAGTACTTC. Amino acid sequence: CASSYLQGGDIQYF.

This clonotype was seen a few times. The genes are TRBV7-2 and TRBJ2-3; unclear D gene. Germline CDR1 SGHTA, CDR2 FQGNSA. The CDR3 has 15 residues. Between the trimmed V and J ends, which lost 3 bases and 4 bases, there was a span of 14 bases. Here the CDR3 reads CASSFGSFQADTQYF. CDR3 DNA sequence: TGTGCCAGCAGCTTCGGTAGTTTTCAAGCAGATACGCAGTATTTT.